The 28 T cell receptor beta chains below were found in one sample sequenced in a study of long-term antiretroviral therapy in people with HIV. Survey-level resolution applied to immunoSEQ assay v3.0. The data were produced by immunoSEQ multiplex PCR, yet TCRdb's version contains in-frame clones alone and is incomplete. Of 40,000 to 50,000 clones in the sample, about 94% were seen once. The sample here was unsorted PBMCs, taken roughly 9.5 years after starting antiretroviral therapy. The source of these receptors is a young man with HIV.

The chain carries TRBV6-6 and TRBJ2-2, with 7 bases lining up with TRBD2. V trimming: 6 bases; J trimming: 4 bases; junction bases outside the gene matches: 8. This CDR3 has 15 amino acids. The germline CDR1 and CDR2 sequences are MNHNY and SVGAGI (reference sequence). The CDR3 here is CASSQSGVSTGELFF. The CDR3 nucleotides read TGTGCCAGCAGCCAAAGCGGGGTTTCCACCGGGGAGCTGTTTTTT.

The CDR3 is CASSTNLDTQYF. The DNA of the CDR3 is TGTGCCAGCAGCACAAATCTTGATACGCAGTATTTT. The V call is TRBV9, the J call TRBJ2-3; D is undetermined. Trimming took off 4 bases at V and 6 bases at J, with 9 bases between the two ends. There are 12 residues in the CDR3. CDR1 and CDR2 (germline): SGDLS, YYNGEE. Full variable domain (outside the CDR3, taken from reference TRBV9 and TRBJ2-3): DSGVTQTPKHLITATGQRVTLRCSPRSGDLSVYWYQQSLDQGLQFLIQYYNGEERAKGNILERFSAQQFPDLHSELNLSSLELGDSALYFCASSTNLDTQYFGPGTRLTVL.

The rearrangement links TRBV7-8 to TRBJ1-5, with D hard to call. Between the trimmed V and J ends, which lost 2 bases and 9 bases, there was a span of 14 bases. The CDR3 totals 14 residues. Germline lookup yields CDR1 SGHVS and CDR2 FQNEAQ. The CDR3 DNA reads TGTGCCAGCAGCTTATCTCGGACTATGGGGCCCCAGCATTTT. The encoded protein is CASSLSRTMGPQHF. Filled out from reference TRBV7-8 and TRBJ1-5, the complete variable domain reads GAGVSQSPRYKVAKRGQDVALRCDPISGHVSLFWYQQALGQGPEFLTYFQNEAQLDKSGLPSDRFFAERPEGSVSTLKIQRTQQEDSAVYLCASSLSRTMGPQHFGDGTRLSIL.

CDR3 DNA: TGTGCCAGCAGCGTAAACCAGGGGGTAGTAAACACCATATATTTT. Its translation: CASSVNQGVVNTIYF. The rearrangement uses TRBV11-2 and TRBJ1-3, with TRBD1 identical over 7 bases. This CDR3 spans 15 amino acids. V was pared by 5 bases and J by 6 bases, with 10 bases of the junction left unmatched. Germline V gene data show CDR1 as SGHAT and CDR2 as FQNNGV.

CDR3 amino acids: CATGGFVGELFF. In DNA form, the CDR3 reads TGTGCCACGGGCGGGTTCGTCGGGGAGCTGTTTTTT. The chain carries TRBV19 and TRBJ2-2; D possibly corresponds to TRBD2 (5 bases). The CDR3 sequence is 12 residues long. CDR1 is LNHDA and CDR2 is SQIVND in the germline V gene (reference sequence). V lost 10 bases, J lost 7 bases, and 13 bases lay in between.

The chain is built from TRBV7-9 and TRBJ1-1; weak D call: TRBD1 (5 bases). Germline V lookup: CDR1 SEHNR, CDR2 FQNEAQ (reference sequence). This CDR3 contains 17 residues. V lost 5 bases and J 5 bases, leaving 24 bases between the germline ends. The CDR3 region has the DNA TGTGCCAGCAGCGAAGACGGGAGGGGATCGATGGGAACTGAAGCTTTCTTT. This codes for CASSEDGRGSMGTEAFF.

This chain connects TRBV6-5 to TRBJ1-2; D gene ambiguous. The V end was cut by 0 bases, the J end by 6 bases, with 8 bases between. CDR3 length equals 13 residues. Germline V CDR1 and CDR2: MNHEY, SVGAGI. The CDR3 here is CASSYSHRHGYTF. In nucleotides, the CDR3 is TGTGCCAGCAGTTACTCACACCGTCATGGCTACACCTTC.

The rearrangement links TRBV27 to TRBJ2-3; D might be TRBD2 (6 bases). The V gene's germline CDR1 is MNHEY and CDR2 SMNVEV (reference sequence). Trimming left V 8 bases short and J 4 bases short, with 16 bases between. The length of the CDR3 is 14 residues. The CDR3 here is CASGWRGMADTQYF. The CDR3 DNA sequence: TGTGCCAGCGGATGGAGGGGAATGGCAGATACGCAGTATTTT.

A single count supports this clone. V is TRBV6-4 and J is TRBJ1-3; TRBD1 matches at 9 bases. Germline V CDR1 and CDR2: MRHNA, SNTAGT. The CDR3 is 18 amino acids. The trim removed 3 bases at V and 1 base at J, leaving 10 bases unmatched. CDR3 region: CASSEPGTGKVSGNTIYF. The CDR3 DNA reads TGTGCCAGCAGTGAACCCGGGACAGGGAAAGTTTCTGGAAACACCATATATTTT.

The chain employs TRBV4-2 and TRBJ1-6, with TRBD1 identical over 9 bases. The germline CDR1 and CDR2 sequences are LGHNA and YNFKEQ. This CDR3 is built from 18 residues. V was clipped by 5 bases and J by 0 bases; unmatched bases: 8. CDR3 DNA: TGTGCCAGCAGCTACCGCACAGGGGGCCGCTCCTATAATTCACCCCTCCACTTT. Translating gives CASSYRTGGRSYNSPLHF.

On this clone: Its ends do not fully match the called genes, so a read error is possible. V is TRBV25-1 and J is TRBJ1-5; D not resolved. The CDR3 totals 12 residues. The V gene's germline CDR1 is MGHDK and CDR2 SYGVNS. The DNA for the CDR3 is TGTGCCAGCAGTGAATCGAATCAGCCCCAGCGTTTT. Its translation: CASSESNQPQRF.

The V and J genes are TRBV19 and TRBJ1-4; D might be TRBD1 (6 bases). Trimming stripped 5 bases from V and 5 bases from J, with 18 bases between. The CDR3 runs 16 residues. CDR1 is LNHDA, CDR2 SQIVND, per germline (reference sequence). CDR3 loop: CASSLFAGQLNEKLFF. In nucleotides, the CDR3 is TGTGCCAGTAGTCTCTTCGCCGGACAGTTAAATGAAAAACTGTTTTTT.

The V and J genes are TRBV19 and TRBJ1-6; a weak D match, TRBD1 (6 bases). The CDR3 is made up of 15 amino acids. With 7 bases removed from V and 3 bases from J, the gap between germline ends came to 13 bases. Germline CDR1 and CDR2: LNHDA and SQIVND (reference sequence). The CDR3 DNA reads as TGTGCCAGTACCCCGACAGGAGGCTATAATTCACCCCTCCACTTT. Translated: CASTPTGGYNSPLHF.

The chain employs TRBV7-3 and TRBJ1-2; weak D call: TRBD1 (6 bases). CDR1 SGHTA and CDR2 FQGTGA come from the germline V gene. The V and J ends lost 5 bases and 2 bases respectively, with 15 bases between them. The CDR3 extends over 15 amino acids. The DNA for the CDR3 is TGTGCCAGCAGCCCGACAGGACCAGGGAACTATGGCTACACCTTC. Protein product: CASSPTGPGNYGYTF.

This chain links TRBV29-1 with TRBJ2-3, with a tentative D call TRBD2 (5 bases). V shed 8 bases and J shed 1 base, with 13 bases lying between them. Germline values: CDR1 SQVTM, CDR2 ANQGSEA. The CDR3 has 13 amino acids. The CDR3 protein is CSSTSAGTDTQYF. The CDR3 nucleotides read TGCAGCTCGACCTCAGCGGGCACAGATACGCAGTATTTT.

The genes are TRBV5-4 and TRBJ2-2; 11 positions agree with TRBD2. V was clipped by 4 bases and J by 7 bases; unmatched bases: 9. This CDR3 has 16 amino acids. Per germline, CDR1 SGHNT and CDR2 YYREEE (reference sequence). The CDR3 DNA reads TGTGCCAGCAGCGCGAATCTAGCGGGGGGTTACGGGGAGCTGTTTTTT. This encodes CASSANLAGGYGELFF.

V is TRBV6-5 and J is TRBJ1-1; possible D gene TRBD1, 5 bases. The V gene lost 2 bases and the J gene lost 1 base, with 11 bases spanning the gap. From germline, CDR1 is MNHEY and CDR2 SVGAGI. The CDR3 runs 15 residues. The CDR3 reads CASSYRGGGNTEAFF. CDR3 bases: TGTGCCAGCAGTTACAGGGGCGGAGGGAACACTGAAGCTTTCTTT.

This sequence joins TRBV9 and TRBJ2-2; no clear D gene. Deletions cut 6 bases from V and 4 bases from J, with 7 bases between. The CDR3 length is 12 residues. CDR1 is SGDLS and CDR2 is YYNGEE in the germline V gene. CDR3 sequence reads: CASNRVTGELFF. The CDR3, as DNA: TGTGCCAGCAATCGGGTCACCGGGGAGCTGTTTTTT. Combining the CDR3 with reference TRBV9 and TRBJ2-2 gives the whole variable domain DSGVTQTPKHLITATGQRVTLRCSPRSGDLSVYWYQQSLDQGLQFLIQYYNGEERAKGNILERFSAQQFPDLHSELNLSSLELGDSALYFCASNRVTGELFFGEGSRLTVL.

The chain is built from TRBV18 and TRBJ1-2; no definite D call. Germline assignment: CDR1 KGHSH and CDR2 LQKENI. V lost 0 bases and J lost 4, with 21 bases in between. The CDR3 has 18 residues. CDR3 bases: TGTGCCAGCTCACCACCCGCTCGCACAGAGGAGATACTCTATGGCTACACCTTC. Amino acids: CASSPPARTEEILYGYTF.

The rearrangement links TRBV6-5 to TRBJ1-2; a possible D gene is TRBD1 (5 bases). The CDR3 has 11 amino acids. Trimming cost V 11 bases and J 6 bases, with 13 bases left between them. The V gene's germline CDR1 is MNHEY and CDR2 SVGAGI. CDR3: CAVSGPDGYTF. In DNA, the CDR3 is TGTGCCGTGTCGGGGCCCGATGGCTACACCTTC.

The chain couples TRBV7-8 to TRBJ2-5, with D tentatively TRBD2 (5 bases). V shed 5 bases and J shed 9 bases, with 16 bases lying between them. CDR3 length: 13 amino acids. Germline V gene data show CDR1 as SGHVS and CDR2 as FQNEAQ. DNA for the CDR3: TGTGCCAGCAGCCCATTGATAGAGGGCCCCCAGTACTTC. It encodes CASSPLIEGPQYF. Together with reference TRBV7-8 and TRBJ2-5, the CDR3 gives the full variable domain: GAGVSQSPRYKVAKRGQDVALRCDPISGHVSLFWYQQALGQGPEFLTYFQNEAQLDKSGLPSDRFFAERPEGSVSTLKIQRTQQEDSAVYLCASSPLIEGPQYFGPGTRLLVL.

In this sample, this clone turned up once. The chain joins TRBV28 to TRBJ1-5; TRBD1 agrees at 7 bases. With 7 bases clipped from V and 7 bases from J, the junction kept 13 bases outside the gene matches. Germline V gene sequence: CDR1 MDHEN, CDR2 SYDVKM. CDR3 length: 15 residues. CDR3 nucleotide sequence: TGTGCCAGCAACCTCGGACAGGCCGGGAAGCAGCCCCAGCATTTT. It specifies CASNLGQAGKQPQHF.

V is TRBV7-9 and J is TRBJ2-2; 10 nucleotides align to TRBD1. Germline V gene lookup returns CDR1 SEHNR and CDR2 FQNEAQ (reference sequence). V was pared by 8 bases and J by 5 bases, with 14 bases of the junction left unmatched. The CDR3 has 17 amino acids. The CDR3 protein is CASRSGRQGAGTGELFF. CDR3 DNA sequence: TGTGCCAGCCGTTCAGGCCGACAGGGGGCTGGTACCGGGGAGCTGTTTTTT.

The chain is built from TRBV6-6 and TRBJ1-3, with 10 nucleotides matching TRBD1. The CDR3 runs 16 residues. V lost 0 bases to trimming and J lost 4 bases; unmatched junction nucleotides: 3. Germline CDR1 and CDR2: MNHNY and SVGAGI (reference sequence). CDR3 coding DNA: TGTGCCAGCAGTTACTCGACAGGGGGCGGAGGAAACACCATATATTTT. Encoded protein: CASSYSTGGGGNTIYF.

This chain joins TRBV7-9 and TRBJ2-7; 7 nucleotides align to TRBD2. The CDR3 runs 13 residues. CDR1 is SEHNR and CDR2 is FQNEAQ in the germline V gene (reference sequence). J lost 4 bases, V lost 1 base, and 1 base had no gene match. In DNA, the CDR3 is TGTGCCAGCAGCTTAGGGACTAGATACGAGCAGTACGTC. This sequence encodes CASSLGTRYEQYV.

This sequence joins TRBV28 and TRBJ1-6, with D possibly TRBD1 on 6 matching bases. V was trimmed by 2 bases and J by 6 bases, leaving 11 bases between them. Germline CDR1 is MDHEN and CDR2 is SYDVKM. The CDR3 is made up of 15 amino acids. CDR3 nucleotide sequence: TGTGCCAGCAGTTTAGGGGGGGCGCGTAATTCACCCCTCCACTTT. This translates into CASSLGGARNSPLHF.

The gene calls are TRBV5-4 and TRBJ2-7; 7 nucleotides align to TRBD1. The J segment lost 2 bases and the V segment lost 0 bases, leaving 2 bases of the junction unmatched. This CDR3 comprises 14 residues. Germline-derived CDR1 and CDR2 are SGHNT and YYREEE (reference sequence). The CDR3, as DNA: TGTGCCAGCAGCTTGGGTGACAGGGCCTACGAGCAGTACTTC. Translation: CASSLGDRAYEQYF.

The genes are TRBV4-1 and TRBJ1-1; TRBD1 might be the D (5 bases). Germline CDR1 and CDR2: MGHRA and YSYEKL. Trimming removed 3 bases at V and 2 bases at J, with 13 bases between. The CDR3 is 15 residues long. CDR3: CASSQSDSLNTEAFF. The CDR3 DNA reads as TGCGCCAGCAGCCAGTCAGACAGTCTCAACACTGAAGCTTTCTTT.